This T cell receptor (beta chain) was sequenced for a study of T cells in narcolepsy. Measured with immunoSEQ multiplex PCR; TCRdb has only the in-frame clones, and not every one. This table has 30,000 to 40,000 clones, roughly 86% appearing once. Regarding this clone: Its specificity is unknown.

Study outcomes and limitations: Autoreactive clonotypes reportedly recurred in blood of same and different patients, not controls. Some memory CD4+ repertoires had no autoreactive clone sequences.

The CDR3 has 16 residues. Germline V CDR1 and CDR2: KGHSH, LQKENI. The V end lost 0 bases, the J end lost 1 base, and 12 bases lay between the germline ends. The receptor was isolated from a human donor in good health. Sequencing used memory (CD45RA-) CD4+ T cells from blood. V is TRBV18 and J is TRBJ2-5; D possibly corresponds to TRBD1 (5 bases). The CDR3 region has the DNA TGTGCCAGCTCACCACCGGCAGGGTATCGCCAAGAGACCCAGTACTTC. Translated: CASSPPAGYRQETQYF. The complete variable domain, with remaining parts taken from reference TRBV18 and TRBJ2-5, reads NAGVMQNPRHLVRRRGQEARLRCSPMKGHSHVYWYRQLPEEGLKFMVYLQKENIIDESGMPKERFSAEFPKEGPSILRIQQVVRGDSAAYFCASSPPAGYRQETQYFGPGTRLLVL.